Listed below are T cell receptor beta chains from one sample, sequenced in a study of beta chain features in type 1 diabetes. Measured with immunoSEQ multiplex PCR; TCRdb has only the in-frame clones, and not every one. Counted here are hundreds of thousands of clones, 10% to 15% occurring once; the ten biggest clones make up more than 0.015%. The sample consisted of naive CD4+ T cells from blood. Every receptor here comes from a man aged 18 to 30 in good health. Both conserved end residues are part of each CDR3. The order of the fields is CDR3 protein, V gene, J gene.

CASSRQSGNTIYF	TRBV7-3	TRBJ1-3
CASSDLGQGAYNTDTQYF	TRBV2	TRBJ2-3
CASGILQRAPEAFF	TRBV12-5	TRBJ1-1
CASSLYSMRWLFF	TRBV28	TRBJ1-4
CASSLGIEADSQYF	TRBV7-2	TRBJ2-3
CASSVATGSYTNEKLFF	TRBV9	TRBJ1-4
CASSEDRAAYEQYF	TRBV2	TRBJ2-7
CASSLASVGELFF	TRBV4-3	TRBJ2-2
CASSVQGDTQYF	TRBV11-3	TRBJ2-3
CASFDRGSEQFF	TRBV5-1	TRBJ2-1
CASSLRVTAVTDTQYF	TRBV27	TRBJ2-3
CASSGFGGRASYNEQFF	TRBV25-1	TRBJ2-1
CASSPPSHEQYF	TRBV19	TRBJ2-7
CASTPGQSTDTQYF	TRBV7-3	TRBJ2-3
CASSFETGSNTGELFF	TRBV5-6	TRBJ2-2
CASSPTAPNEQFF	TRBV7-2	TRBJ2-1
CASSPRIGSSYEQYF	TRBV7-2	TRBJ2-7
CASSYLGRGTEAFF	TRBV6-5	TRBJ1-1
CAWSVTTSGRVSYEQYF	TRBV30	TRBJ2-7
CATRDRGSTDTQYF	TRBV28	TRBJ2-3
CAWAGQGNTEAFF	TRBV30	TRBJ1-1
CASSSRDGGYTF	TRBV5-1	TRBJ1-2
CASSVSGVGIDEQYF	TRBV9	TRBJ2-7
CSALGQWDNEQFF	TRBV29-1	TRBJ2-1
CAIGQVGSYEQYF	TRBV10-3	TRBJ2-7
CASRNTNANTGELFF	TRBV6-5	TRBJ2-2
CASSQEGLAGRETQYF	TRBV4-3	TRBJ2-5
CASSFRPRETQYF	TRBV5-1	TRBJ2-5
CASSFTSGSNEQFF	TRBV13	TRBJ2-1
CASSFLDRLKETQYF	TRBV28	TRBJ2-5
CASSLETSGGLETQYF	TRBV5-1	TRBJ2-5
CASSPGDRFNEKLFF	TRBV5-1	TRBJ1-4
CASSLTEGTQYF	TRBV28	TRBJ2-3
CASSSSTGLPTDTQYF	TRBV7-8	TRBJ2-3
CASSSGQGTYNEQFF	TRBV7-2	TRBJ2-1
CASSSTGAYEQYF	TRBV18	TRBJ2-7
CASSAGLAGGEQYF	TRBV19	TRBJ2-7
CSEASRRTNEKLFF	TRBV29-1	TRBJ1-4
CASSPLGQGGHEQFF	TRBV18	TRBJ2-1
CASSRKTSGTYTGELFF	TRBV5-6	TRBJ2-2
CASSMGRQETQYF	TRBV19	TRBJ2-5
CAFGGALNSEAFF	TRBV5-4	TRBJ1-1
CASSPLTEAFF	TRBV9	TRBJ1-1
CASSPRTSYGEQFF	TRBV7-2	TRBJ2-1
CASSPRGASPYNEQFF	TRBV7-2	TRBJ2-1
CASSLGGIGTDTQYF	TRBV7-3	TRBJ2-3
CASSLVSAAYQETQYF	TRBV7-2	TRBJ2-5
CASSQETQFYGYTF	TRBV4-2	TRBJ1-2
CASSIRDRPYEQYF	TRBV19	TRBJ2-7
CASSLPSGNTGELFF	TRBV5-1	TRBJ2-2
CAWSPGTGYTF	TRBV30	TRBJ1-2
CSVDVVDRGSYEQYF	TRBV29-1	TRBJ2-7
CASSSGTDTQYF	TRBV11-2	TRBJ2-3
CASSLTGAPGQETQYF	TRBV28	TRBJ2-5